This T cell receptor (beta chain) is drawn from a study of T-cell memory formation after mild COVID-19. The germline V gene encodes CDR1 MNHEY and CDR2 SVGEGT. Trimming shortened V by 8 bases and J by 2 bases, and 17 bases separated the two germline ends. This CDR3 contains 15 residues. The study, taken as a whole, reports: Mostly located in CM and EM were contracting CD4+ clones, with contracting CD8+ clones located in EMRA. CD4+ bias marked clones expanding day 15 to 37, unlike balanced contracting clones. Memory from before infection featured some responding clones, which suggests cross-reactive memory joined.

About this clonotype: Antigen specificity is unknown.

Each CDR3 protein is one row after TCRdb ran MiXCR on the 5' RACE reads. Here the sample spans roughly 260,000 distinct CDR3 sequences, about 16% being singletons. This sequence was found in a man younger than 30 who had mild COVID-19 (a few samples of this study predate the infection). Cell type and time point are not known. This chain uses TRBV6-2 or TRBV6-3 with TRBJ2-3, with a possible D match to TRBD2 (6 bases). The sample was PBMCs or a T cell subset sorted from them (not recorded which). The CDR3 sequence: CASSGVGRFTDTQYF. The DNA for the CDR3 is TGTGCCAGCTCTGGGGTAGGGAGGTTCACAGATACGCAGTATTTT.